These 21 T cell receptor beta chains were sequenced from one sample in a study of Graves' ophthalmopathy and Graves' hyperthyroidism. Beta-chain TCR CDR3 regions were amplified from RNA transcripts. RT-PCR was first run with HTBI primers, then multiplex PCR in a second round. TCRdb re-derived calls from the multiplex PCR reads in MiXCR, one entry per CDR3 protein. The table has some 370,000 distinct CDR3 sequences, about a sixth seen once. Sequencing was done on a sample of peripheral blood. These receptors were taken from an adult woman with stable Graves' hyperthyroidism.

The table lists this clonotype with many counts. The chain couples TRBV27 to TRBJ2-2, with a possible D match to TRBD1 (5 bases). Trimming cost V 3 bases and J 7 bases, with 21 bases left between them. This CDR3 is 17 amino acids long. Germline lookup yields CDR1 MNHEY and CDR2 SMNVEV (reference sequence). Here the CDR3 DNA reads TGTGCCAGCAGTTTCTACCCTAGGGCCAGGGTTGGCGGGGAGCTGTTTTTT. The encoded protein is CASSFYPRARVGGELFF.

This clonotype was seen at least ten times. The chain's CDR3 is CASSRSTSSGNTIYF. In DNA form, the CDR3 reads TGTGCCAGCAGTCGGTCGACGAGCTCTGGAAACACCATATATTTT. The V call is TRBV12-3 or TRBV12-4, the J call TRBJ1-3; unclear D gene. The CDR3 covers 15 residues. V lost 5 bases, J lost 0 bases, and 11 bases lay in between.

This clonotype showed up many times. This sequence joins TRBV7-9 and TRBJ2-7; either TRBD1 or TRBD2 may supply D (5 bases each). Germline V gene sequence: CDR1 SEHNR, CDR2 FQNEAQ (reference sequence). The CDR3 has 13 residues. V was shortened by 6 bases and J by 5 bases, with 14 bases between the two germline ends. The CDR3 bases are TGTGCCAGCAGGGGGGAGATCCAGGACGAGCAGTACTTC. Its protein product is CASRGEIQDEQYF.

This chain uses TRBV7-8 with TRBJ2-7; D is undetermined. The V end was cut by 3 bases, the J end by 5 bases, with 11 bases between. Germline assignment: CDR1 SGHVS and CDR2 FQNEAQ. This CDR3 spans 13 amino acids. DNA for the CDR3: TGTGCCAGCAGCTTCAACGGGTTCGACGAGCAGTACTTC. Translation gives CASSFNGFDEQYF.

J is TRBJ2-7 and V is TRBV4-1; no clear D. Germline-derived CDR1 and CDR2 are MGHRA and YSYEKL. The CDR3 has 15 residues. V was clipped by 0 bases and J by 0 bases, with 9 bases between them. CDR3 residues: CASSQDVRGSYEQYF. The CDR3 DNA sequence: TGCGCCAGCAGCCAAGATGTTCGAGGCTCCTACGAGCAGTACTTC.

This clonotype was counted many times. The chain couples TRBV12-3 or TRBV12-4 to TRBJ1-2; 7 bases map to TRBD1. This CDR3 contains 15 residues. The V segment lost 5 bases and the J segment 4 bases; nucleotides outside the gene matches: 10. The CDR3 sequence: CASSPWFRGIYGYTF. CDR3 coding DNA: TGTGCCAGCAGTCCTTGGTTCAGGGGGATCTATGGCTACACCTTC.

Many counts were recorded for this clonotype. This chain uses TRBV19 with TRBJ2-4; TRBD1 aligns across 7 bases. The length of the CDR3 is 16 residues. Germline CDR1 is LNHDA and CDR2 is SQIVND (reference sequence). V was pared by 10 bases and J by 8 bases, with 20 bases of the junction left unmatched. The CDR3 loop reads CATSPWGQSGGDIQYF. In DNA form, the CDR3 reads TGTGCCACCTCCCCATGGGGACAGTCAGGGGGAGACATTCAGTACTTC.

This clonotype was seen at least ten times. CDR3 in amino acids: CASSQGGSGKETQYF. DNA for the CDR3: TGTGCCAGCAGCCAAGGCGGGAGTGGGAAAGAGACCCAGTACTTC. This sequence joins TRBV3-1 and TRBJ2-5; TRBD2 agrees at 7 bases. The CDR3 loop spans 15 amino acids. Trimming took 1 base from V and 3 from J; bases not matched to a gene: 5. Germline loops: CDR1 LGHDT, CDR2 YNNKEL (reference sequence).

Ten or more counts support this clonotype. The chain recombines TRBV30 with TRBJ1-2, with D unclear. Trimming removed 2 bases at V and 4 bases at J, with 14 bases between. CDR3 length: 14 amino acids. CDR1 GTSNPN and CDR2 SVGIG come from the germline V gene (reference sequence). The CDR3, as DNA: TGTGCCTGGAGTTTTCAACCGGGAGGCTATGGCTACACCTTC. As protein: CAWSFQPGGYGYTF.

Ten or more counts support this clonotype. The chain employs TRBV7-9 and TRBJ1-1, with a tentative D call TRBD1 (6 bases). Germline lookup yields CDR1 SEHNR and CDR2 FQNEAQ (reference sequence). The CDR3 contains 12 residues. V was shortened by 5 bases and J by 8 bases, with 12 bases between the two germline ends. The CDR3: CASSLDDREAFF. The CDR3 coding sequence is TGTGCCAGCAGCCTAGATGACAGGGAAGCTTTCTTT.

This clonotype was observed many times. The rearrangement joins TRBV28 to TRBJ2-7; 10 bases line up with TRBD1. This CDR3 has 16 residues. The germline CDR1 and CDR2 sequences are MDHEN and SYDVKM. Trimming took 5 bases from V and 7 from J; bases not matched to a gene: 14. The CDR3 DNA sequence: TGTGCCAGCAGTCCCTCGACAGGGGGCGAGAAGAGGGAGCAGTACTTC. It codes for CASSPSTGGEKREQYF.

This clonotype was picked up many times. V usage is TRBV6-5 and J usage is TRBJ2-7; perhaps TRBD2 as D (5 bases). V was pared by 6 bases and J by 9 bases, with 12 bases between. This CDR3 contains 11 residues. Germline V lookup: CDR1 MNHEY, CDR2 SVGAGI. CDR3 amino acids: CASRAGVWQYF. The CDR3 DNA is TGTGCCAGCAGGGCCGGGGTGTGGCAGTACTTC.

The chain joins TRBV20-1 to TRBJ1-1; D remains ambiguous. The CDR3 consists of 12 residues. Trimming left V 5 bases short and J 4 bases short, with 11 bases between. Germline V gene data show CDR1 as DFQATT and CDR2 as SNEGSKA (reference sequence). DNA of the CDR3: TGCAGTGCTTTCGAAAGGAGCACTGAAGCTTTCTTT. Translation: CSAFERSTEAFF.

There are many counts of this clonotype. This sequence may be a read error, since a much larger clone differs from it by one base. The chain couples TRBV6-2 or TRBV6-3 to TRBJ2-7, with 11 bases fitting TRBD2. Germline CDR1 and CDR2: MNHEY and SVGEGT. The CDR3 sequence is 16 residues long. CDR3 in amino acids: CASSYITSGRGYERYF. The CDR3 coding sequence is TGTGCCAGCAGTTACATTACTAGCGGGAGAGGTTACGAGCGGTACTTC.

Note on this clonotype: Since no conserved phenylalanine or tryptophan closes the CDR3, a read error is the likely cause. The V gene is TRBV7-8, the J gene TRBJ1-2; 8 positions match TRBD1. Germline V CDR1 and CDR2: SGHVS, FQNEAQ. The CDR3 sequence is 13 residues long. The V and J ends lost 1 base and 8 bases, in that order; junction bases with no gene match: 3. This chain's CDR3 is CASSLGTGYGYTL. Here the CDR3 DNA reads TGTGCCAGCAGCTTAGGGACAGGGTACGGCTACACCCTC.

The rearrangement links TRBV6-1 to TRBJ1-2; tentative D call: TRBD1 (6 bases). In germline, CDR1 is MNHNS, CDR2 SASEGT. Trimming took off 5 bases at V and 2 bases at J, with 12 bases between the two ends. CDR3 length: 14 residues. CDR3 DNA sequence: TGTGCCAGCAGTATAGGAGGGGGAAACTATGGCTACACCTTC. Its protein product is CASSIGGGNYGYTF.

This clonotype occurred many times. The V and J genes are TRBV27 and TRBJ2-7; 12 positions agree with TRBD2. Germline CDR1 MNHEY, CDR2 SMNVEV (reference sequence). There are 18 residues in the CDR3. With 5 bases clipped from V and 0 bases from J, the junction kept 11 bases outside the gene matches. The CDR3 sequence: CASSGASGRAPDSYEQYF. Written as DNA, the CDR3 is TGTGCCAGCAGTGGGGCTAGCGGGAGGGCACCCGACTCCTACGAGCAGTACTTC.

The chain is built from TRBV7-9 and TRBJ2-1, with a possible D match to TRBD2 (6 bases). The CDR3 totals 16 residues. Trimming took off 3 bases at V and 8 bases at J, with 20 bases between the two ends. The germline CDR1 and CDR2 sequences are SEHNR and FQNEAQ (reference sequence). The DNA of the CDR3 is TGTGCCAGCAGCTTGACTAAGGAGGGCCGGGGGTATGAGCAGTTCTTC. Residues: CASSLTKEGRGYEQFF.

This clonotype was picked up many times. J is TRBJ2-5 and V is TRBV20-1; TRBD2 agrees at 12 bases. From germline, CDR1 is DFQATT and CDR2 SNEGSKA (reference sequence). Trimming took 6 bases from V and 0 from J; bases not matched to a gene: 5. The CDR3 runs 15 residues. Here the CDR3 DNA reads TGCAGTGCCCCAGGACTAGCGGGGTACCAAGAGACCCAGTACTTC. Protein: CSAPGLAGYQETQYF.

This clonotype was observed at least ten times. The chain employs TRBV6-5 and TRBJ2-5; D is possibly TRBD1 (5 bases). V dropped 0 bases and J dropped 1 base, with 12 bases sitting between them. The CDR3 sequence is 16 residues long. Germline V gene data show CDR1 as MNHEY and CDR2 as SVGAGI. This CDR3 is CASSYSKWQGQETQYF. The CDR3 coding sequence is TGTGCCAGCAGTTACTCGAAGTGGCAGGGCCAAGAGACCCAGTACTTC.

This clonotype has ten or more counts. The genes are TRBV28 and TRBJ2-5, with 7 bases fitting TRBD1. Germline CDR1 and CDR2: MDHEN and SYDVKM. With 3 bases clipped from V and 1 base from J, the junction kept 8 bases outside the gene matches. The CDR3 runs 16 residues. The CDR3 DNA follows: TGTGCCAGCAGTTTCCCGTTAACAGGGGCCCAAGAGACCCAGTACTTC. Amino acid sequence: CASSFPLTGAQETQYF.